This TCR beta chain was captured by sequencing in a study of blood T cells in healthy people across ages. Study context: Template switching picked up about one barcoded beta molecule for each two T cells.

The V end was cut by 2 bases, the J end by 14 bases, with 9 bases between. Germline CDR1 reads SGHRS; CDR2 reads YFSETQ. CDR3 length: 10 residues. A second PCR of roughly 7 to 11 cycles used a sample-barcoded 5' primer and a J-beta primer mix. TCRdb used MiXCR to reprocess the 5' RACE reads, holding one entry per CDR3 protein. In the table there are roughly 800,000 distinct CDR3 sequences, under 40% of which are singletons. The sequencing input was blood. The clonotype comes from a man aged 18 to 29 in good health. The genes are TRBV5-1 and TRBJ2-3, with D hard to call. The CDR3 loop reads CASSLSRWYF. The CDR3 region has the DNA TGCGCCAGCAGCTTAAGTCGGTGGTATTTT.